Listed below are T cell receptor beta chains from one sample, sequenced in a study of beta chain features in type 1 diabetes. Produced via immunoSEQ multiplex PCR; TCRdb's table is partial and in-frame only. Counted here are 970,000 or so clones, 17% occurring once; the ten biggest clones make up around 0.02%. Specimen: naive CD4+ T cells from blood. These TCRs come from a woman between 18 and 30 years old in good health. The CDR3 runs from the conserved cysteine through the conserved F or W. D genes are given only for firm matches. Size is stated for part of the rows, as once, few or many counts, or as a class when the clone is expanded.

j_call: TRBJ2-7; v_call: TRBV19; d_call: TRBD2; clone_size: -; cdr3_aa: CASSTTSGPSYEQYF; cdr3_nt: TGTGCCAGTAGCACGACTAGCGGCCCTTCCTACGAGCAGTACTTC
j_call: TRBJ2-7; v_call: TRBV10-3; d_call: -; clone_size: -; cdr3_aa: CAISESWQLTYEQYF; cdr3_nt: TGTGCCATCAGTGAGTCGTGGCAGTTGACCTACGAGCAGTACTTC
j_call: TRBJ2-2; v_call: TRBV9; d_call: -; clone_size: few; cdr3_aa: CASSVGVAANTGELFF; cdr3_nt: TGTGCCAGCAGCGTAGGGGTAGCGGCGAACACCGGGGAGCTGTTTTTT
j_call: TRBJ2-2; v_call: TRBV5-1; d_call: -; clone_size: few; cdr3_aa: CASSLAANTGELFF; cdr3_nt: TGCGCCAGCAGCTTGGCCGCGAACACCGGGGAGCTGTTTTTT
j_call: TRBJ2-7; v_call: TRBV20-1; d_call: -; clone_size: few; cdr3_aa: CSAKTYEQYF; cdr3_nt: TGCAGTGCTAAAACCTACGAGCAGTACTTC
j_call: TRBJ2-5; v_call: TRBV7-3; d_call: TRBD2; clone_size: -; cdr3_aa: CASSLMAGGSETQYF; cdr3_nt: TGTGCCAGCAGCTTAATGGCGGGAGGGAGTGAGACCCAGTACTTC
j_call: TRBJ2-5; v_call: TRBV29-1; d_call: -; clone_size: few; cdr3_aa: CSVARGELETQYF; cdr3_nt: TGCAGCGTTGCGAGGGGGGAACTCGAGACCCAGTACTTC
j_call: TRBJ2-1; v_call: TRBV7-9; d_call: -; clone_size: few; cdr3_aa: CASSSRGTTYNEQFF; cdr3_nt: TGTGCCAGCAGCTCGAGGGGGACCACCTACAATGAGCAGTTCTTC
j_call: TRBJ2-3; v_call: TRBV15; d_call: -; clone_size: few; cdr3_aa: CATSVRVTDTQYF; cdr3_nt: TGTGCCACCAGCGTACGGGTCACAGATACGCAGTATTTT
j_call: TRBJ2-1; v_call: TRBV15; d_call: -; clone_size: few; cdr3_aa: CATSRAPLLADYNEQFF; cdr3_nt: TGTGCCACCAGCAGAGCCCCCCTACTAGCAGATTACAATGAGCAGTTCTTC
j_call: TRBJ2-5; v_call: TRBV27; d_call: TRBD2; clone_size: -; cdr3_aa: CASSPRTSGSRETQYF; cdr3_nt: TGTGCCAGCAGTCCAAGGACTAGCGGGAGCCGAGAGACCCAGTACTTC
j_call: TRBJ1-5; v_call: TRBV27; d_call: -; clone_size: -; cdr3_aa: CASTARTDQPQHF; cdr3_nt: TGTGCCAGCACCGCCAGGACAGATCAGCCCCAGCATTTT
j_call: TRBJ1-1; v_call: TRBV7-9; d_call: TRBD1; clone_size: -; cdr3_aa: CASSGSDRGGTEAFF; cdr3_nt: TGTGCCAGCAGCGGCTCGGACAGGGGTGGAACTGAAGCTTTCTTT
j_call: TRBJ2-7; v_call: TRBV20-1; d_call: -; clone_size: -; cdr3_aa: CSARSYEQYF; cdr3_nt: TGCAGTGCTAGAAGCTACGAGCAGTACTTC
j_call: TRBJ1-1; v_call: TRBV7-9; d_call: -; clone_size: few; cdr3_aa: CATSGRANTEAFF; cdr3_nt: TGTGCCACGTCAGGCAGGGCGAACACTGAAGCTTTCTTT
j_call: TRBJ2-3; v_call: TRBV7-6; d_call: -; clone_size: -; cdr3_aa: CASSFSGLGTDTQYF; cdr3_nt: TGTGCCAGCAGCTTTAGTGGGCTAGGCACAGATACGCAGTATTTT
j_call: TRBJ1-5; v_call: TRBV5-4; d_call: -; clone_size: few; cdr3_aa: CASSFLVRVFVQPQHF; cdr3_nt: TGTGCCAGCAGCTTCTTGGTCAGGGTGTTCGTTCAGCCCCAGCATTTT
j_call: TRBJ2-1; v_call: TRBV6-5; d_call: -; clone_size: few; cdr3_aa: CASSPQDGRREQFF; cdr3_nt: TGTGCCAGCAGCCCCCAGGACGGTCGCCGGGAGCAGTTCTTC
j_call: TRBJ2-1; v_call: TRBV7-3; d_call: TRBD2; clone_size: -; cdr3_aa: CASSTGASGTSSYNEQFF; cdr3_nt: TGTGCCAGCAGCACTGGGGCTAGCGGAACGAGCTCCTACAATGAGCAGTTCTTC
j_call: TRBJ2-3; v_call: TRBV5-4; d_call: TRBD2; clone_size: -; cdr3_aa: CASSLASGSSNTQYF; cdr3_nt: TGTGCCAGCAGCTTGGCTAGCGGGTCGTCAAATACGCAGTATTTT
j_call: TRBJ2-1; v_call: TRBV7-2; d_call: TRBD1; clone_size: -; cdr3_aa: CASSSGTGGYNEQFF; cdr3_nt: TGTGCCAGCAGCTCCGGGACAGGGGGTTACAATGAGCAGTTCTTC
j_call: TRBJ2-5; v_call: TRBV7-2; d_call: TRBD1; clone_size: few; cdr3_aa: CASSLAGTGEKTQYF; cdr3_nt: TGTGCCAGCAGCTTAGCCGGGACAGGGGAGAAGACCCAGTACTTC
j_call: TRBJ2-3; v_call: TRBV9; d_call: TRBD2; clone_size: -; cdr3_aa: CASSVGAGTSTDTQYF; cdr3_nt: TGTGCCAGCAGCGTAGGAGCGGGAACTTCCACAGATACGCAGTATTTT
j_call: TRBJ2-7; v_call: TRBV7-8; d_call: TRBD2; clone_size: few; cdr3_aa: CASSLGFASGYEQYF; cdr3_nt: TGTGCCAGCAGCTTAGGGTTTGCTAGCGGCTACGAGCAGTACTTC
j_call: TRBJ2-1; v_call: TRBV28; d_call: -; clone_size: few; cdr3_aa: CASSQFKGAGNEQFF; cdr3_nt: TGTGCCAGCAGTCAATTTAAAGGTGCAGGCAATGAGCAGTTCTTC
j_call: TRBJ2-7; v_call: TRBV6-5; d_call: -; clone_size: -; cdr3_aa: CASSYSRTVTYEQYF; cdr3_nt: TGTGCCAGCAGTTACTCCAGGACAGTGACTTACGAGCAGTACTTC
j_call: TRBJ1-5; v_call: TRBV2; d_call: -; clone_size: -; cdr3_aa: CASNGDGNQPQHF; cdr3_nt: TGTGCCAGCAACGGCGATGGGAATCAGCCCCAGCATTTT
j_call: TRBJ2-1; v_call: TRBV7-3; d_call: TRBD2; clone_size: -; cdr3_aa: CASSPMTSGSTNEQFF; cdr3_nt: TGTGCCAGCAGCCCCATGACTAGCGGGAGTACGAATGAGCAGTTCTTC
j_call: TRBJ2-5; v_call: TRBV5-6; d_call: TRBD2; clone_size: -; cdr3_aa: CASSGGTSGRGVIEETQYF; cdr3_nt: TGTGCCAGCAGCGGCGGGACTAGCGGGAGAGGGGTTATTGAAGAGACCCAGTACTTC
j_call: TRBJ2-5; v_call: TRBV6-6; d_call: -; clone_size: few; cdr3_aa: CASSYSSRQYF; cdr3_nt: TGTGCCAGCAGTTACTCTTCGCGCCAGTACTTC
j_call: TRBJ2-3; v_call: TRBV10-3; d_call: -; clone_size: few; cdr3_aa: CAISDTEPRDTQYF; cdr3_nt: TGTGCCATCAGTGACACGGAACCCCGAGATACGCAGTATTTT
j_call: TRBJ2-4; v_call: TRBV5-1; d_call: TRBD1; clone_size: -; cdr3_aa: CASSLADRGDIQYF; cdr3_nt: TGCGCCAGCAGCTTGGCGGACAGGGGAGACATTCAGTACTTC
j_call: TRBJ2-1; v_call: TRBV4-3; d_call: -; clone_size: -; cdr3_aa: CASSQDPTYNEQFF; cdr3_nt: TGCGCCAGCAGCCAAGATCCGACATACAATGAGCAGTTCTTC
j_call: TRBJ2-6; v_call: TRBV27; d_call: -; clone_size: -; cdr3_aa: CASSWVSGANVLTF; cdr3_nt: TGTGCCAGCAGTTGGGTCTCTGGGGCCAACGTCCTGACTTTC
j_call: TRBJ2-2; v_call: TRBV28; d_call: -; clone_size: few; cdr3_aa: CASSLYGNTGELFF; cdr3_nt: TGTGCCAGCAGTTTATACGGGAACACCGGGGAGCTGTTTTTT
j_call: TRBJ2-5; v_call: TRBV5-1; d_call: TRBD1; clone_size: -; cdr3_aa: CASSLPRQGQETQYF; cdr3_nt: TGCGCCAGCAGCTTACCCCGACAGGGTCAAGAGACCCAGTACTTC
j_call: TRBJ2-7; v_call: TRBV7-9; d_call: TRBD1; clone_size: -; cdr3_aa: CASSSGKRAGTGAYEQYF; cdr3_nt: TGTGCCAGCAGCTCGGGGAAAAGAGCCGGGACAGGGGCCTACGAGCAGTACTTC